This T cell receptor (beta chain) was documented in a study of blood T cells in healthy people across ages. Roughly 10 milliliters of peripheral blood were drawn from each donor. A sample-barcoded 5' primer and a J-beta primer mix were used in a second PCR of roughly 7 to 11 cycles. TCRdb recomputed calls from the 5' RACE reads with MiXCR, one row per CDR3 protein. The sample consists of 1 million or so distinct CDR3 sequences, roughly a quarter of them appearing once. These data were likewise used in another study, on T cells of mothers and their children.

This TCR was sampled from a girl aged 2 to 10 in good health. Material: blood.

For the CDR3, the DNA is TGCAGCGCTCTTACGCATGAGCAGTTCTTC. Translating gives CSALTHEQFF. This rearrangement joins TRBV29-1 to TRBJ2-7, with D uncertain. The J call may be in error: the DNA end matches TRBJ2-1 better. Germline CDR1 SQVTM, CDR2 ANQGSEA. The CDR3 spans 10 residues.